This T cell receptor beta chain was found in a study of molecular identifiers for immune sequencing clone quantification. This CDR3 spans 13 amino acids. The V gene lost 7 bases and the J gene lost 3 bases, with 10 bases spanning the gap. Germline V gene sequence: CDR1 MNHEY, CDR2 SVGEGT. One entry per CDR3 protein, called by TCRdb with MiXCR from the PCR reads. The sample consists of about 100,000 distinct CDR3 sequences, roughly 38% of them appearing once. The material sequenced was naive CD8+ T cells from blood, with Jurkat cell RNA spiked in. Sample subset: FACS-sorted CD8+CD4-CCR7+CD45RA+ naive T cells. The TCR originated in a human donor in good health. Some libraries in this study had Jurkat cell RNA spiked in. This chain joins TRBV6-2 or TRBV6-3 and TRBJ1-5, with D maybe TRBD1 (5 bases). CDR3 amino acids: CASTDSTNQPQHF. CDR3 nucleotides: TGTGCCAGCACCGACAGTACCAATCAGCCCCAGCATTTT.